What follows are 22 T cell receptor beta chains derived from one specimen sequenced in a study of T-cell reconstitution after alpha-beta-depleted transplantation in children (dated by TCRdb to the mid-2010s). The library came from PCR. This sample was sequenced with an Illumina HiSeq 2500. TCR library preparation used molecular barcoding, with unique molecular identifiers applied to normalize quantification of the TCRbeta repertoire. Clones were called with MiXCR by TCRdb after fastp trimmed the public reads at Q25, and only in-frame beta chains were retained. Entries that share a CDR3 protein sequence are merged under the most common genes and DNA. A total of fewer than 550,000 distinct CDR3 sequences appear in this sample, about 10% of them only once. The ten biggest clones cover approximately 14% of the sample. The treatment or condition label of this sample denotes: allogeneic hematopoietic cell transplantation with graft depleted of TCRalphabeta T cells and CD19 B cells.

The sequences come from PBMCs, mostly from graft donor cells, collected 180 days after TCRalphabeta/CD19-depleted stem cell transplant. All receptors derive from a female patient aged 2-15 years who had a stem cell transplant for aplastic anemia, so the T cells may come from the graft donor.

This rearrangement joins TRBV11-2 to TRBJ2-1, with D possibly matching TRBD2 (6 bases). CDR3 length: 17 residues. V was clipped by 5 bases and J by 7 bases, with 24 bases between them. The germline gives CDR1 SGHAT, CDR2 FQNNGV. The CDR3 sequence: CASSHLTGSYGINEQFF. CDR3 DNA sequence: TGTGCCAGCAGCCACCTTACCGGGAGCTACGGCATTAATGAGCAGTTCTTC.

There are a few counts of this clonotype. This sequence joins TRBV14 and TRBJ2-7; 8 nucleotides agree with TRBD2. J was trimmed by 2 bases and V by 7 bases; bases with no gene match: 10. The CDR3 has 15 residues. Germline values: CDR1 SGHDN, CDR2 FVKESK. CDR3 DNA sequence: TGTGCCAGCAACCCAGGCGGGAGGCCTCCCTACGAGCAGTACTTC. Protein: CASNPGGRPPYEQYF.

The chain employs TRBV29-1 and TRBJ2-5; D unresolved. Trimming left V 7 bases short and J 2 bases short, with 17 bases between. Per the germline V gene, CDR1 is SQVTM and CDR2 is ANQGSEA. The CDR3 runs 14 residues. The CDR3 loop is CSAVGGRGQETQYF. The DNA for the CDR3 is TGCAGCGCTGTGGGTGGGCGAGGACAAGAGACCCAGTACTTC.

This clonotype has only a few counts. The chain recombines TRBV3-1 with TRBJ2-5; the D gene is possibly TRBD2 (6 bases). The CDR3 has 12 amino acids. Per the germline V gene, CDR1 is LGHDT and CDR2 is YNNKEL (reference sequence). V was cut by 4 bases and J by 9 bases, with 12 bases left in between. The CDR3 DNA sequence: TGTGCCAGCAGCCCACAGTGGAGGGCCCAGTACTTC. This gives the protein CASSPQWRAQYF.

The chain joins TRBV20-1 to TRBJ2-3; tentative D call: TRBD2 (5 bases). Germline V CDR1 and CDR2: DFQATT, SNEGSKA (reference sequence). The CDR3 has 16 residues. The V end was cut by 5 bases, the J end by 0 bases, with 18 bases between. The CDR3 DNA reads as TGCAGTGCTCCCGCAGACGGTAGCGTCAGCACAGATACGCAGTATTTT. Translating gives CSAPADGSVSTDTQYF.

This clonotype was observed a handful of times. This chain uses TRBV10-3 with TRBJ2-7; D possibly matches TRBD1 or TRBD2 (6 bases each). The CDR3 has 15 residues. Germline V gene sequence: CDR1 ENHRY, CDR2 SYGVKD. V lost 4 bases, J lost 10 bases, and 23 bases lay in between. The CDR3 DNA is TGTGCCATCAGTGTTAAGGACCAAGGGGGGTTTCGTCAGTACTTC. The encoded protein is CAISVKDQGGFRQYF.

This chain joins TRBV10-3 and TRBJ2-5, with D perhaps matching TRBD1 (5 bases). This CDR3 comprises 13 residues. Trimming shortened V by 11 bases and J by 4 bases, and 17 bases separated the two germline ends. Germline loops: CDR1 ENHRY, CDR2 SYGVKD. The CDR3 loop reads CASNPDISETQYF. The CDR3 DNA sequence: TGTGCCTCAAATCCGGACATTTCAGAGACCCAGTACTTC.

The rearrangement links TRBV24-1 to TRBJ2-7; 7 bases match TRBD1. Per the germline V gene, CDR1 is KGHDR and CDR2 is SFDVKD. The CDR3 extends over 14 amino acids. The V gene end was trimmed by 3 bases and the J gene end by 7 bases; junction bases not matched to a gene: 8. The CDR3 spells CATSDANRGREQYF. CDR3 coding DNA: TGTGCCACCAGTGATGCCAACAGGGGTCGGGAGCAGTACTTC.

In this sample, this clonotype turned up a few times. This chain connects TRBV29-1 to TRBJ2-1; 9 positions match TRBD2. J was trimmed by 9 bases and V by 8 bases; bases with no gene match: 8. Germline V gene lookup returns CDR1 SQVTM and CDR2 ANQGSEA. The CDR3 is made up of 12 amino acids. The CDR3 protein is CSLREGLGEQFF. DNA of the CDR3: TGCAGCTTGCGGGAGGGCCTTGGTGAGCAGTTCTTC.

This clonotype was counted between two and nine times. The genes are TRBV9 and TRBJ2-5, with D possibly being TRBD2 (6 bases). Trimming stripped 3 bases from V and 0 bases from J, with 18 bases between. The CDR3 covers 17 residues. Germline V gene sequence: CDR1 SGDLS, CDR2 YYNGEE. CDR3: CASSAAGSGLYQETQYF. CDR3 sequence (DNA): TGTGCCAGCAGCGCAGCCGGTAGCGGCTTGTACCAAGAGACCCAGTACTTC.

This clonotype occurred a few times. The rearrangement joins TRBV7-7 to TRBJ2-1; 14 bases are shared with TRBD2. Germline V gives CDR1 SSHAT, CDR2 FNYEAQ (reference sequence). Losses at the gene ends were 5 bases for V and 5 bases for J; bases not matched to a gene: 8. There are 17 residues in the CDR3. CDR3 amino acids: CASSVGTSGSPHNEQFF. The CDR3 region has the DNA TGTGCCAGCAGCGTGGGGACTAGCGGGAGTCCCCACAATGAGCAGTTCTTC.

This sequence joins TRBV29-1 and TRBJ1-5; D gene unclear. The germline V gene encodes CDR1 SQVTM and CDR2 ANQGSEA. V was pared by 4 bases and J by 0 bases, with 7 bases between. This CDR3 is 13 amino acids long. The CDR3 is CSVAGNSNQPQHF. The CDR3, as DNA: TGCAGCGTTGCGGGGAATAGCAATCAGCCCCAGCATTTT.

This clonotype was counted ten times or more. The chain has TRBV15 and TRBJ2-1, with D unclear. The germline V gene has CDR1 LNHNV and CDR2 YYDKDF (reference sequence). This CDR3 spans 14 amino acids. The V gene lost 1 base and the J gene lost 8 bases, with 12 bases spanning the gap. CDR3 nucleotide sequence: TGTGCCACCAGCAGAGGCATTTCTGGGGATGAGCAGTTCTTC. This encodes CATSRGISGDEQFF.

CDR3 sequence (DNA): TGCGCCAGCACCCTTGGGGAGAACACCGGGGAGCTGTTTTTT. Its translation is CASTLGENTGELFF. J is TRBJ2-2 and V is TRBV5-1, with unresolved D. V was shortened by 6 bases and J by 1 base, with 10 bases between the two germline ends. This CDR3 comprises 14 residues. Germline values: CDR1 SGHRS, CDR2 YFSETQ.

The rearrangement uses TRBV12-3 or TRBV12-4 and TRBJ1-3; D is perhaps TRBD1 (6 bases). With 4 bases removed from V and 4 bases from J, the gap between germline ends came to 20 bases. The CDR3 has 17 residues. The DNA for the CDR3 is TGTGCCAGCAGTTCGTCTCTTGGCCGGACAGTCGGAAACACCATATATTTT. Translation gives CASSSSLGRTVGNTIYF.

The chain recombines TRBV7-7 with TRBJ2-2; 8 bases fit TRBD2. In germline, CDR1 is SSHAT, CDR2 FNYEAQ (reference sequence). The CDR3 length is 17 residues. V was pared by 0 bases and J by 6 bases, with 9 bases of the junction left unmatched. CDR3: CASSLASGTSSPGELFF. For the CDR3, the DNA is TGTGCCAGCAGCTTAGCCTCCGGGACTAGTTCGCCCGGGGAGCTGTTTTTT.

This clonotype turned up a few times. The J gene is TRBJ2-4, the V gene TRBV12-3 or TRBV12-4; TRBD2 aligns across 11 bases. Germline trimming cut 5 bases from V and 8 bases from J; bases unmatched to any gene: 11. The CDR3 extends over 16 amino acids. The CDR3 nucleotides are TGTGCCAGCAGTCTTGGGACTAGCGGTGACGAGGACATTCAGTACTTC. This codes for CASSLGTSGDEDIQYF.

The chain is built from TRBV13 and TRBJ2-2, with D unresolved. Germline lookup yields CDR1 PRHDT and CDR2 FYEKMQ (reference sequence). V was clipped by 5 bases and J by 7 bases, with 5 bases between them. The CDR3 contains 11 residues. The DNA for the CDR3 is TGTGCCAGCAGCCGCCGCGGGGAGCTGTTTTTT. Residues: CASSRRGELFF. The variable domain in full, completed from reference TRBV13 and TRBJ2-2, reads AAGVIQSPRHLIKEKRETATLKCYPIPRHDTVYWYQQGPGQDPQFLISFYEKMQSDKGSIPDRFSAQQFSDYHSELNMSSLELGDSALYFCASSRRGELFFGEGSRLTVL.

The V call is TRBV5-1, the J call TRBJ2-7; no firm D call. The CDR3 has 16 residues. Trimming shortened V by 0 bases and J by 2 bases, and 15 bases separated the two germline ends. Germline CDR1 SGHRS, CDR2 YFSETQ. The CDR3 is CASSLAFEARTYEQYV. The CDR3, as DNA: TGCGCCAGCAGCTTGGCCTTTGAAGCGAGAACCTACGAGCAGTACGTC.

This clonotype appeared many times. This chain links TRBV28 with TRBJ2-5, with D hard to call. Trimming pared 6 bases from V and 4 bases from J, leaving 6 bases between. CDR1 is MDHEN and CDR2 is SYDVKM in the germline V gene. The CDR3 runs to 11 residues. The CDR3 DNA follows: TGTGCCAGCAGGAGGAGAGAGACCCAGTACTTC. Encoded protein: CASRRRETQYF.

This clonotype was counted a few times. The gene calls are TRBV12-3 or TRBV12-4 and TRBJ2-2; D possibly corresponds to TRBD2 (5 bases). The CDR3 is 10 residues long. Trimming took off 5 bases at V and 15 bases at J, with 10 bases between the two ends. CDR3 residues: CASSKQRVFF. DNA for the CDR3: TGTGCCAGCAGTAAACAGAGGGTGTTTTTT.

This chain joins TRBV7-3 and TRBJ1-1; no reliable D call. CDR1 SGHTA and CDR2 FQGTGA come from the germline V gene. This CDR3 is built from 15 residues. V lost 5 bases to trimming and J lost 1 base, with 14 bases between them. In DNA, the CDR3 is TGTGCCAGCAGCCCACAAGGAGTGCCGAACACTGAAGCTTTCTTT. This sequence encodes CASSPQGVPNTEAFF.